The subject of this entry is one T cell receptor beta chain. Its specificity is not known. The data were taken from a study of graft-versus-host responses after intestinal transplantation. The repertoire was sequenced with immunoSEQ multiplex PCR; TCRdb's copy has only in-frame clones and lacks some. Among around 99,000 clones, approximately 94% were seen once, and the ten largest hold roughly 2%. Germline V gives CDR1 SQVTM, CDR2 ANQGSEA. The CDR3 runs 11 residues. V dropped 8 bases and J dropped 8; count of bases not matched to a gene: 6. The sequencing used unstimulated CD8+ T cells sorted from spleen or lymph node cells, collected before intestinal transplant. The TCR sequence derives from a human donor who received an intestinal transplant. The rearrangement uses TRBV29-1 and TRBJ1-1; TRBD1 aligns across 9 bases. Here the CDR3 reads CSKEDRGEAFF. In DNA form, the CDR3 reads TGCAGCAAAGAGGACAGGGGCGAAGCTTTCTTT.